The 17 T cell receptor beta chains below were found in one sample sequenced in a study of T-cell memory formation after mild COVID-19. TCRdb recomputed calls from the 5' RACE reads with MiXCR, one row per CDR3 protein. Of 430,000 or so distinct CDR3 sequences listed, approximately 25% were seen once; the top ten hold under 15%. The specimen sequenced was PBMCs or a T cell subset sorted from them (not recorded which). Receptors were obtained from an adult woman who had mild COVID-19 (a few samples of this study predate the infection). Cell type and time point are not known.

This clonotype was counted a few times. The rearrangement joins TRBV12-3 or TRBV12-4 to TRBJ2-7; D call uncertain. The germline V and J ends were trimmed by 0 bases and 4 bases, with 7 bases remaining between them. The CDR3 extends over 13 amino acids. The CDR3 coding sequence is TGTGCCAGCAGTTTAGCACAGCTGTACGAGCAGTACTTC. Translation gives CASSLAQLYEQYF.

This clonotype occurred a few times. The DNA of the CDR3 is TGTGCCAGCAGTTTAAGGGAGGACAGCTATGGCTACACCTTC. Translated: CASSLREDSYGYTF. The gene calls are TRBV27 and TRBJ1-2, with a weak D call TRBD1 (6 bases). This CDR3 region has 14 residues. Trimming cost V 2 bases and J 4 bases, with 11 bases left between them. The germline gives CDR1 MNHEY, CDR2 SMNVEV (reference sequence).

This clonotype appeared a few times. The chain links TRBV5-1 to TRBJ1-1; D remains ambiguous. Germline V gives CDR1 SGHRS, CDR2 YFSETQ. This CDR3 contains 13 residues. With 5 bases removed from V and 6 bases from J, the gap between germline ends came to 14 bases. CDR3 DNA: TGCGCCAGCAGTCGGGAGCTCCTAGCTGAAGCTTTCTTT. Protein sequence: CASSRELLAEAFF. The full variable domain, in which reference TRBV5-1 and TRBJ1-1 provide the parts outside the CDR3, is KAGVTQTPRYLIKTRGQQVTLSCSPISGHRSVSWYQQTPGQGLQFLFEYFSETQRNKGNFPGRFSGRQFSNSRSEMNVSTLELGDSALYLCASSRELLAEAFFGQGTRLTVV.

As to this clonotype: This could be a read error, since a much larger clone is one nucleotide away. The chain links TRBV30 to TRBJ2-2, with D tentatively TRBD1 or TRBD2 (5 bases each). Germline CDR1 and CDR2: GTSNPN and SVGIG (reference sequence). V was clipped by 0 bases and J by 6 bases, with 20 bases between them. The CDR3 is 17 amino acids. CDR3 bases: TGTGCCTGGAGTGTCCTTCTTAGAGGGAGAGGGGCCGGGGAGCTGTTTTTT. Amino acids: CAWSVLLRGRGAGELFF.

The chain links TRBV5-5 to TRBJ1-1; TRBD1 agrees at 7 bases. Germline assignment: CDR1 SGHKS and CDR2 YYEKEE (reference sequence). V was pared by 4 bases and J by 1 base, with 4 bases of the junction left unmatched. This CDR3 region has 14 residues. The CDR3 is CASSRGTANTEAFF. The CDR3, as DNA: TGTGCCAGCAGCCGCGGGACAGCGAACACTGAAGCTTTCTTT.

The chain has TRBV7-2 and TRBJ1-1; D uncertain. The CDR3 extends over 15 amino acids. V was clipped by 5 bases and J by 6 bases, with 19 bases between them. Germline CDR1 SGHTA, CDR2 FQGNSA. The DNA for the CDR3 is TGTGCCAGCAGCCATAAATTCTCGCCTGGAGCTGAAGCTTTCTTT. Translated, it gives CASSHKFSPGAEAFF. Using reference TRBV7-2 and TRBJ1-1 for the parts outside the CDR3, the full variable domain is GAGVSQSPSNKVTEKGKDVELRCDPISGHTALYWYRQSLGQGLEFLIYFQGNSAPDKSGLPSDRFSAERTGGSVSTLTIQRTQQEDSAVYLCASSHKFSPGAEAFFGQGTRLTVV.

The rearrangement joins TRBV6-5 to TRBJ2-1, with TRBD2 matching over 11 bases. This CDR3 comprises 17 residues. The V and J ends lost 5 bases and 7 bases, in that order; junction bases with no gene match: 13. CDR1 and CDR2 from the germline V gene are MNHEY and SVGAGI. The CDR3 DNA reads TGTGCCAGCAGTCCGTCCTTTAGCGGGGGGGCTAGGAATGAGCAGTTCTTC. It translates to CASSPSFSGGARNEQFF.

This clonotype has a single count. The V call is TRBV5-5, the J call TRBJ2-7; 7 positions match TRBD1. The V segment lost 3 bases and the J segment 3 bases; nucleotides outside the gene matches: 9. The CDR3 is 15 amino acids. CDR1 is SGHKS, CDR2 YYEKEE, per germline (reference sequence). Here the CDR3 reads CASSYRQGGSYEQYF. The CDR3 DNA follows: TGTGCCAGCAGCTACCGACAGGGTGGCAGCTACGAGCAGTACTTC.

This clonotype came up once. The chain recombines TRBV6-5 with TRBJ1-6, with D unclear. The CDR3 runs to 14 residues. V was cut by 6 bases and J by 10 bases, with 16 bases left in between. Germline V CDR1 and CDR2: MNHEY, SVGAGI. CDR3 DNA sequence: TGTGCCAGCAGACAGACACCCGGAGAATCACCCCTCCACTTT. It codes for CASRQTPGESPLHF.

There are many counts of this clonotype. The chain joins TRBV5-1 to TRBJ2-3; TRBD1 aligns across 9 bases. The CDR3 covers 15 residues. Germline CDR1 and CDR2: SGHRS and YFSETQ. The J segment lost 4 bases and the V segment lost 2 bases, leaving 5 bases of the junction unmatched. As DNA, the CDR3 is TGCGCCAGCAGCTTCGGGACAGGGAGGGCAGATACGCAGTATTTT. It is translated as CASSFGTGRADTQYF.

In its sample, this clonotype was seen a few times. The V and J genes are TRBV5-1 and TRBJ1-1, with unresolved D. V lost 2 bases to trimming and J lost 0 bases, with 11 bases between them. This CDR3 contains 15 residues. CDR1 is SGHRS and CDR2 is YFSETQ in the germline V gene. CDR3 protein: CASSFETFMNTEAFF. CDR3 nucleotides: TGCGCCAGCAGCTTCGAGACTTTTATGAACACTGAAGCTTTCTTT.

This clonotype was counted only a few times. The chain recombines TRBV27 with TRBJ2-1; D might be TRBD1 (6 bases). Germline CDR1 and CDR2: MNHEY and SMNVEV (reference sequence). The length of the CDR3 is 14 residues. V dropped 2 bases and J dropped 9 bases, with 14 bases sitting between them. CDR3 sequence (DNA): TGTGCCAGCAGTTTAGGACAGCTAGGCGGTGAGCAGTTCTTC. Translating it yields CASSLGQLGGEQFF.

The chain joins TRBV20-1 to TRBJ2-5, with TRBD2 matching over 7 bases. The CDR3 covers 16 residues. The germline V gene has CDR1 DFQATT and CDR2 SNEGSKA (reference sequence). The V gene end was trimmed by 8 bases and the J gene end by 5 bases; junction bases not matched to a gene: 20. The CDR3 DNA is TGCAGTCCCTCTTCGGCGGGGGACGGTCGGGGGGAGACCCAGTACTTC. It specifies CSPSSAGDGRGETQYF.

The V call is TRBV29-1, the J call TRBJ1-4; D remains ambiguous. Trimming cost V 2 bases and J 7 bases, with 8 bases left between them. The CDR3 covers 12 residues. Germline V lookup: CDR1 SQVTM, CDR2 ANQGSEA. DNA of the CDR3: TGCAGCGTTGAACTTCATGGTGAAAAACTGTTTTTT. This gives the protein CSVELHGEKLFF.

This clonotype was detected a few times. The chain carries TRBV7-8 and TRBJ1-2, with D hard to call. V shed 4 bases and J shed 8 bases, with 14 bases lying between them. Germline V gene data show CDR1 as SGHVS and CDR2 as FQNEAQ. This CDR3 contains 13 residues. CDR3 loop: CASSSRPGKGYTF. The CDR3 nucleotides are TGTGCCAGCAGCTCAAGACCCGGCAAGGGCTACACCTTC.

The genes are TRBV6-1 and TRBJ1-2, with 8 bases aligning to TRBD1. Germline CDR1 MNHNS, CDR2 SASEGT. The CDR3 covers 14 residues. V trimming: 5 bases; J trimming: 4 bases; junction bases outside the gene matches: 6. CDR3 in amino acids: CASSILGQGYGYTF. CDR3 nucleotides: TGTGCCAGCAGTATCCTCGGACAGGGCTATGGCTACACCTTC.

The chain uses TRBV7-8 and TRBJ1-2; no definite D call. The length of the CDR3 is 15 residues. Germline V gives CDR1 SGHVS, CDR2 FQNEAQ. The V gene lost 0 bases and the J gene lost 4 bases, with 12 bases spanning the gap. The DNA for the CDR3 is TGTGCCAGCAGCTTAGCGCTAGCAGCGTTCTATGGCTACACCTTC. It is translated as CASSLALAAFYGYTF.